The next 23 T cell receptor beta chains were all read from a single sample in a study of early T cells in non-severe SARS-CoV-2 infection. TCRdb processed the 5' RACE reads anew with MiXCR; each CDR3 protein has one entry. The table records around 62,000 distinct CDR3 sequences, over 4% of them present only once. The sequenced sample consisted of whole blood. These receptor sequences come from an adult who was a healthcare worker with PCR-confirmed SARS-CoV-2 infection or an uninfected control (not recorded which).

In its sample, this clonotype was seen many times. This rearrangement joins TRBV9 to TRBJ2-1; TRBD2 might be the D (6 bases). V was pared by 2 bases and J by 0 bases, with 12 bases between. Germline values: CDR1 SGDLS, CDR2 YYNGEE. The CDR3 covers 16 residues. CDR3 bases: TGTGCCAGCAGCGTGGCGGGACCCTCCTCCTACAATGAGCAGTTCTTC. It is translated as CASSVAGPSSYNEQFF.

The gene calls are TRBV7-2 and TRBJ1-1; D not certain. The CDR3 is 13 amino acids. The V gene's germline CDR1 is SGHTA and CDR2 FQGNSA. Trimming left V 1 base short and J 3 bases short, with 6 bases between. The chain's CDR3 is CASSLVSDTEAFF. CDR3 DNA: TGTGCCAGCAGCTTAGTTTCGGACACTGAAGCTTTCTTT. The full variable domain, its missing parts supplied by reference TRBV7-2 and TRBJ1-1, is GAGVSQSPSNKVTEKGKDVELRCDPISGHTALYWYRQSLGQGLEFLIYFQGNSAPDKSGLPSDRFSAERTGGSVSTLTIQRTQQEDSAVYLCASSLVSDTEAFFGQGTRLTVV.

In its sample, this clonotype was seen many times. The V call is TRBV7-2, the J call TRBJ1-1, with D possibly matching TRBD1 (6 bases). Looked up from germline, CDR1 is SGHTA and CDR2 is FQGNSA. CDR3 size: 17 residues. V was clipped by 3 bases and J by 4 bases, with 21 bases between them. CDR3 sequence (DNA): TGTGCCAGCAGCTTGAGAATAGAGGGACATTCGCCCACTGAAGCTTTCTTT. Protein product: CASSLRIEGHSPTEAFF. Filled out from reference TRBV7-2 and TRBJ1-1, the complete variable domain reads GAGVSQSPSNKVTEKGKDVELRCDPISGHTALYWYRQSLGQGLEFLIYFQGNSAPDKSGLPSDRFSAERTGGSVSTLTIQRTQQEDSAVYLCASSLRIEGHSPTEAFFGQGTRLTVV.

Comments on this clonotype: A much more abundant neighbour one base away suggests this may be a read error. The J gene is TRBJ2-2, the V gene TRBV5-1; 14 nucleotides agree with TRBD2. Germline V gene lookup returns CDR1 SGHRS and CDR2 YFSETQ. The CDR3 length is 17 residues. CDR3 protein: CPSSPGTSGGLTGELFF. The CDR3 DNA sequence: TGCCCCAGCAGCCCAGGGACTAGCGGGGGACTAACCGGGGAGCTGTTTTTT.

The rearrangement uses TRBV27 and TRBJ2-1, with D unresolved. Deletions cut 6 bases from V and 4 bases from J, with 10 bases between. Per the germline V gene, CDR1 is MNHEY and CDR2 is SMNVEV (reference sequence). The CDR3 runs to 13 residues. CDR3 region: CASSKSFYNEQFF. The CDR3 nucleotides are TGTGCCAGCAGCAAGTCGTTTTACAATGAGCAGTTCTTC.

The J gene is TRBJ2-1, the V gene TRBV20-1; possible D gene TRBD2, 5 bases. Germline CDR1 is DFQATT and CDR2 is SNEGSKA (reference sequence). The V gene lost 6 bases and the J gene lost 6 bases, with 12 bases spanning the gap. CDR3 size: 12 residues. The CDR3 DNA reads TGCAGTGCCCTCGAGGGCCCCAATGAGCAGTTCTTC. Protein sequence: CSALEGPNEQFF.

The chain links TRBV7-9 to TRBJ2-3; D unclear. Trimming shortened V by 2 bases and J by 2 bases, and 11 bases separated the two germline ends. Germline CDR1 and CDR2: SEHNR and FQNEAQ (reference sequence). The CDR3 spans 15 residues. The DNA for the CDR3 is TGTGCCAGCAGCTTATCACTCGCCGCCACAGATACGCAGTATTTT. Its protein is CASSLSLAATDTQYF.

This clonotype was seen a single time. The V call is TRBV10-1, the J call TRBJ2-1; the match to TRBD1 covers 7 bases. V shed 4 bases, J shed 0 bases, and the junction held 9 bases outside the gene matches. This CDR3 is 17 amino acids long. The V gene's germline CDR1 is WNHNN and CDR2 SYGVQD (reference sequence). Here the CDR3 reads CASSGGVRQGSYNEQFF. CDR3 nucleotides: TGCGCCAGCAGTGGGGGCGTCCGACAGGGCTCCTACAATGAGCAGTTCTTC.

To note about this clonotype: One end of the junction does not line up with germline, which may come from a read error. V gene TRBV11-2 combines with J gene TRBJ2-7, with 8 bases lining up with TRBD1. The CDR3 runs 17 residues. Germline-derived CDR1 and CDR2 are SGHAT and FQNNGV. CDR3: CASSVDPRTGFTYEQYF. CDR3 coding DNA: TGCGCCAGCAGCGTAGACCCGAGGACAGGGTTTACCTACGAGCAGTACTTC.

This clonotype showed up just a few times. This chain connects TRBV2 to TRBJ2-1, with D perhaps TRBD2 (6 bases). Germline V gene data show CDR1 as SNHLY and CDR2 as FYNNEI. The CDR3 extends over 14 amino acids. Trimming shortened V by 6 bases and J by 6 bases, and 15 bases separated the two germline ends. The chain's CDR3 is CASRPPGLTNEQFF. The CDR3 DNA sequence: TGTGCCAGCAGACCTCCGGGACTTACCAATGAGCAGTTCTTC. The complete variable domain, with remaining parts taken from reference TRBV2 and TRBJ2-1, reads EPEVTQTPSHQVTQMGQEVILRCVPISNHLYFYWYRQILGQKVEFLVSFYNNEISEKSEIFDDQFSVERPDGSNFTLKIRSTKLEDSAMYFCASRPPGLTNEQFFGPGTRLTVL.

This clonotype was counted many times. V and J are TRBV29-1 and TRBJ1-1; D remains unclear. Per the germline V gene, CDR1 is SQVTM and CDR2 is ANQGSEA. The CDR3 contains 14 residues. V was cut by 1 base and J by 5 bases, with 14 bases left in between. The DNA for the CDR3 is TGCAGCGTTGAAGGCCGAGGGCTTAAGACTGAAGCTTTCTTT. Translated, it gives CSVEGRGLKTEAFF. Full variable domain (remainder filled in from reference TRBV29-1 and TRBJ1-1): SAVISQKPSRDICQRGTSLTIQCQVDSQVTMMFWYRQQPGQSLTLIATANQGSEATYESGFVIDKFPISRPNLTFSTLTVSNMSPEDSSIYLCSVEGRGLKTEAFFGQGTRLTVV.

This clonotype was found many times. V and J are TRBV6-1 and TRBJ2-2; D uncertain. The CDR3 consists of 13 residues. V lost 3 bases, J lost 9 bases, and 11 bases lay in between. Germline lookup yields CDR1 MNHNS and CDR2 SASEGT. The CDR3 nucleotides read TGTGCCAGCAGTGATCAGGTTCACCGGGAGCTGTTTTTT. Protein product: CASSDQVHRELFF.

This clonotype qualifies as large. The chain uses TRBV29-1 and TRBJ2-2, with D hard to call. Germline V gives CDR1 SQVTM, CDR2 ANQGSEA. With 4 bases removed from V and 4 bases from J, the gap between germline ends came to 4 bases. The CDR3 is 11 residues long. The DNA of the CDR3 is TGCAGCGTTGGGAGCACCGGGGAGCTGTTTTTT. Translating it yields CSVGSTGELFF.

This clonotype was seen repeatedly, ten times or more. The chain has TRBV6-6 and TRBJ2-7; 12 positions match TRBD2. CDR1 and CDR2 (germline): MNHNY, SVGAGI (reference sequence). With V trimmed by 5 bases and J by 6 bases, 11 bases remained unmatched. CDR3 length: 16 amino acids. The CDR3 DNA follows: TGTGCCAGCAGTCCCGCTAGCGGGGGGGACGCTATCGAGCAGTACTTC. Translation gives CASSPASGGDAIEQYF.

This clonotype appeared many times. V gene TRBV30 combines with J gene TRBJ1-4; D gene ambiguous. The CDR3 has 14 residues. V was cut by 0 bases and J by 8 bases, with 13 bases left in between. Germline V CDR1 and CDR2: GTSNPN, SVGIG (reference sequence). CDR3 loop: CAWSVKPEEEKLFF. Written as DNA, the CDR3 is TGTGCCTGGAGTGTTAAGCCAGAGGAAGAAAAACTGTTTTTT.

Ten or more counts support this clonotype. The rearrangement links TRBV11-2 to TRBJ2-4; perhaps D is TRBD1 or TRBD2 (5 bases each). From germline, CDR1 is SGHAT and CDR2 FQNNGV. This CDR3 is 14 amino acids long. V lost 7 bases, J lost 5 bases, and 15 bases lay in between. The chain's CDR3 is CASTKTGPENIQYF. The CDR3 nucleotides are TGTGCCAGCACCAAGACGGGGCCCGAAAACATTCAGTACTTC.

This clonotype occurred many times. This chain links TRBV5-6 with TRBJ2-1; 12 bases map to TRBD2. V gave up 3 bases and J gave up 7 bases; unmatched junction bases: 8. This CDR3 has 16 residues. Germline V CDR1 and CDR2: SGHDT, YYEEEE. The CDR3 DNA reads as TGTGCCAGCAGCTATACGACTAGCGGGAGTCGAAATGAGCAGTTCTTC. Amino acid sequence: CASSYTTSGSRNEQFF.

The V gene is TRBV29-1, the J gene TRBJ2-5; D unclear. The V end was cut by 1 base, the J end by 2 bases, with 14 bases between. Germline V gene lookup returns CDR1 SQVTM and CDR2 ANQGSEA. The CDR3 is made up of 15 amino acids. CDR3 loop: CSVEVAAVDQETQYF. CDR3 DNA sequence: TGCAGCGTTGAAGTTGCCGCGGTAGATCAAGAGACCCAGTACTTC. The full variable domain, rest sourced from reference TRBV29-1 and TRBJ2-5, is SAVISQKPSRDICQRGTSLTIQCQVDSQVTMMFWYRQQPGQSLTLIATANQGSEATYESGFVIDKFPISRPNLTFSTLTVSNMSPEDSSIYLCSVEVAAVDQETQYFGPGTRLLVL.

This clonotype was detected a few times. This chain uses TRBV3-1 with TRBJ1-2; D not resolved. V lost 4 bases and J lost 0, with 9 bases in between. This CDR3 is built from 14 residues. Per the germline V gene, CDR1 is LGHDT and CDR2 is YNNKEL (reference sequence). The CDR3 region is CASSLSTTNYGYTF. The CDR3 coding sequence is TGTGCCAGCAGCCTTTCGACAACTAACTATGGCTACACCTTC. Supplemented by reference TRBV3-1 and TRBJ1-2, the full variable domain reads DTAVSQTPKYLVTQMGNDKSIKCEQNLGHDTMYWYKQDSKKFLKIMFSYNNKELIINETVPNRFSPKSPDKAHLNLHINSLELGDSAVYFCASSLSTTNYGYTFGSGTRLTVV.

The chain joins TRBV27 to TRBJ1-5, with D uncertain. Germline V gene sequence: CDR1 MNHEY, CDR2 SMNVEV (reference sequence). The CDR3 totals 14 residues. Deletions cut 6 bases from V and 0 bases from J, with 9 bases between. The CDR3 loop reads CASRAQYSNQPQHF. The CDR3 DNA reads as TGTGCCAGCAGGGCACAATATAGCAATCAGCCCCAGCATTTT.

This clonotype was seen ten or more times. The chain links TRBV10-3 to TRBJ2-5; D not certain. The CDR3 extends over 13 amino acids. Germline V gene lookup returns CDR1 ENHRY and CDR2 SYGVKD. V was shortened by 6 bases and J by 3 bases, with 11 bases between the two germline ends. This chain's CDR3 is CAIRRSLEETQYF. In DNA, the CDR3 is TGTGCCATCAGACGTAGCTTAGAAGAGACCCAGTACTTC.

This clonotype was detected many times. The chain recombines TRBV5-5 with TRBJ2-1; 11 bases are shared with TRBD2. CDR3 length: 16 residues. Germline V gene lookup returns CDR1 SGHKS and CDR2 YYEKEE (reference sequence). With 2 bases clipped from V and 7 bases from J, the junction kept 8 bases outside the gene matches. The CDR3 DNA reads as TGTGCCAGCAGCTTCCAGGGGACTAGCGGTTCGAATGAGCAGTTCTTC. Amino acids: CASSFQGTSGSNEQFF.

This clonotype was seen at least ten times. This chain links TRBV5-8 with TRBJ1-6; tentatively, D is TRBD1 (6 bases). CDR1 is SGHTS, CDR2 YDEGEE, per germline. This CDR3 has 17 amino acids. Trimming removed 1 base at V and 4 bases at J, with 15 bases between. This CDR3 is CASSLMRGIRYNSPLHF. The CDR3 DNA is TGTGCCAGCAGCTTGATGAGGGGGATTAGATATAATTCACCCCTCCACTTT.